This TCR beta chain was identified during a study of vaccination effects on CD4 cells after COVID-19. The ends lost 4 bases at V and 7 bases at J; junction bases unmatched: 10. Germline values: CDR1 SGHNT, CDR2 YYREEE (reference sequence). This CDR3 is 14 amino acids long. Clones were sequenced by immunoSEQ multiplex PCR, and TCRdb holds only the in-frame ones, with some missing. The repertoire holds approximately 54,000 clones, with 75% to 90% as singletons. Pools of viral peptides were used by the ViraFEST assay to expand antigen-specific CD4+ T cells ahead of sequencing. Researchers isolated CD4+ T cells once approximately eleven days of culture had elapsed. Each culture well received roughly 1.8 million PBMC. These cells were then cultured in IMDM with approximately 10 IU/ml IL-2 and 10 ug/ml peptides. As to this clone: Its antigen is unidentified.

The source was CD4+ T cells from PBMCs cultured with HCoV-229E spike peptides, collected before COVID-19 vaccination. The sequence derives from a human donor who received a COVID-19 vaccine. This chain connects TRBV5-4 to TRBJ2-7; TRBD1 matches 8 bases. The CDR3 sequence is CASSPRTGPGEQYV. DNA for the CDR3: TGTGCCAGCAGCCCCCGGACAGGGCCAGGAGAGCAGTACGTC.